This T cell receptor (beta chain) stems from a study of blood T cells in healthy people across ages. General study findings and limits: Per million T cells, TCR beta diversity dropped about linearly as age rose. As naive T cell percentage varied, TCR beta diversity correlated strongly with it. Whereas aged donors had fewer naive CD4+ cells, long-lived donors had more of them and higher diversity.

Comments on this clonotype: The antigen remains unidentified.

The V and J ends lost 6 bases and 5 bases, in that order; junction bases with no gene match: 6. Germline-derived CDR1 and CDR2 are SGHTA and FQGNSA. This CDR3 is built from 15 residues. Donor samples were obtained from healthy Caucasian individuals from Russia, aged roughly 6 to 90. With a J-beta primer mix and a sample-barcoded 5' primer, a second PCR ran 7 to 11 cycles. TCRdb reprocessed the 5' RACE reads with MiXCR, giving one entry per CDR3 protein. The data hold 1.5 million to 2 million distinct CDR3 sequences, with 25% to 30% observed a single time. Source material: blood. The receptor comes from a woman aged 30 to 39 in good health. The chain recombines TRBV7-2 with TRBJ2-3, with 12 nucleotides matching TRBD2. CDR3 sequence (DNA): TGTGCCAGCAGGTCGACTAGCGGGAGACGAGATACGCAGTATTTT. Its translation: CASRSTSGRRDTQYF. The full variable domain, in which reference TRBV7-2 and TRBJ2-3 provide the parts outside the CDR3, is GAGVSQSPSNKVTEKGKDVELRCDPISGHTALYWYRQSLGQGLEFLIYFQGNSAPDKSGLPSDRFSAERTGGSVSTLTIQRTQQEDSAVYLCASRSTSGRRDTQYFGPGTRLTVL.